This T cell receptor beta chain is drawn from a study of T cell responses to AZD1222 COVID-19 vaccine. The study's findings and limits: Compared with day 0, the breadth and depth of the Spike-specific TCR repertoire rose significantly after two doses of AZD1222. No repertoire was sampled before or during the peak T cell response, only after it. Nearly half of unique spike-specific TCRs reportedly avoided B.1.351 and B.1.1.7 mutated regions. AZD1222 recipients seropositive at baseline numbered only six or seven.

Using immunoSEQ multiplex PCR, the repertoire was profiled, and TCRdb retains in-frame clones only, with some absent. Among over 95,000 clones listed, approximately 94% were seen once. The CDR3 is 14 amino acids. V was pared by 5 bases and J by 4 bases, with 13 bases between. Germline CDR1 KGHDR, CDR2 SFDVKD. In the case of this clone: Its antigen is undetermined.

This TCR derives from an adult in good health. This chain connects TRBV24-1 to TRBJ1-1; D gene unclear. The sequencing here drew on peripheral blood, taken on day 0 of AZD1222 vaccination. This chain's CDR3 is CATSGEGSFTEAFF. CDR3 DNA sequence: TGTGCCACCAGTGGGGAGGGATCTTTCACTGAAGCTTTCTTT.